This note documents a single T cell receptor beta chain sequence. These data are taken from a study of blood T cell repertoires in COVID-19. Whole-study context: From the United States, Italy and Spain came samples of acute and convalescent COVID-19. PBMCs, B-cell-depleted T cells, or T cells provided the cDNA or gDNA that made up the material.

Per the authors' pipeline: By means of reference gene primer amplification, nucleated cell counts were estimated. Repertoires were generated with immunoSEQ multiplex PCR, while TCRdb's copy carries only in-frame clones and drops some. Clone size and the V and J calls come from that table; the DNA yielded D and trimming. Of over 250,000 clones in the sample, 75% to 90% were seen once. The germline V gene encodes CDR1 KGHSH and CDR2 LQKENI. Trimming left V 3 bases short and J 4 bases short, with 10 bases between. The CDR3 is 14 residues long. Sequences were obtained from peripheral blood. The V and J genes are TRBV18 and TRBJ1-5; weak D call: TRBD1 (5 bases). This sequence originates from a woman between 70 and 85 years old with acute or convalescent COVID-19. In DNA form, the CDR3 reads TGTGCCAGCTCACCCGGACACCCTAATCAGCCCCAGCATTTT. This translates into CASSPGHPNQPQHF. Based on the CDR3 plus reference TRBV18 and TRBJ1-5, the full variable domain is NAGVMQNPRHLVRRRGQEARLRCSPMKGHSHVYWYRQLPEEGLKFMVYLQKENIIDESGMPKERFSAEFPKEGPSILRIQQVVRGDSAAYFCASSPGHPNQPQHFGDGTRLSIL.